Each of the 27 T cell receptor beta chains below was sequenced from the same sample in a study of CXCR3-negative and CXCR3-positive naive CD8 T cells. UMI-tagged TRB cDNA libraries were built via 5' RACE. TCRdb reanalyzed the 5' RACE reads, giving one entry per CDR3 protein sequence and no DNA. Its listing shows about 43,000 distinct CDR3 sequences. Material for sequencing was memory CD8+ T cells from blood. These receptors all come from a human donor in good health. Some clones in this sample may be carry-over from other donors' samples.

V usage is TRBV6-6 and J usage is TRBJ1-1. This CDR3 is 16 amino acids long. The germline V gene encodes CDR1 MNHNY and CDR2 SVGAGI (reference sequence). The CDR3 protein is CASSYSGMGGNTEAFF.

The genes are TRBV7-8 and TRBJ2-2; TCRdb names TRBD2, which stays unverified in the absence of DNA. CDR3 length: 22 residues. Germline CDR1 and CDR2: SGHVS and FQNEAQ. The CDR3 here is CASSLQPPGTSSLWLNTGELFF. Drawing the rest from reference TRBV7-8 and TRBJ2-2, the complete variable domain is GAGVSQSPRYKVAKRGQDVALRCDPISGHVSLFWYQQALGQGPEFLTYFQNEAQLDKSGLPSDRFFAERPEGSVSTLKIQRTQQEDSAVYLCASSLQPPGTSSLWLNTGELFFGEGSRLTVL.

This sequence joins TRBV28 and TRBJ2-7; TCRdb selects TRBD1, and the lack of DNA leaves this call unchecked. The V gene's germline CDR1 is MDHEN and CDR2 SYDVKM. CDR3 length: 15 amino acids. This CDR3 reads CASSSGTGVAYEQYF.

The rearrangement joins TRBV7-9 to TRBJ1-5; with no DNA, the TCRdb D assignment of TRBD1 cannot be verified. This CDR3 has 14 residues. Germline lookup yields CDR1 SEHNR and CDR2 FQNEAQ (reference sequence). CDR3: CASSLGTGFQPQHF.

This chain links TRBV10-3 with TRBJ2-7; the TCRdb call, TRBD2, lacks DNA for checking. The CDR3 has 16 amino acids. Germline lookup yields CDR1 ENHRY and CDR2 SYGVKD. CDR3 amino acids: CAISDPGLVSSYEQYF.

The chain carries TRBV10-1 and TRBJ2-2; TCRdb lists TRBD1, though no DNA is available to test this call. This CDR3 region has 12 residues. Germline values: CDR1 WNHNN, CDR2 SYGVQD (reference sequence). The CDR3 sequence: CASIGCAGELVF.

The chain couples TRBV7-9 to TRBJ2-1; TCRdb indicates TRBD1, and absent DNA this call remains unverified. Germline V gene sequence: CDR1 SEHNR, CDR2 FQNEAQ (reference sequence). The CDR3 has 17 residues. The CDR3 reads CASSLDPGQESYNEQFF.

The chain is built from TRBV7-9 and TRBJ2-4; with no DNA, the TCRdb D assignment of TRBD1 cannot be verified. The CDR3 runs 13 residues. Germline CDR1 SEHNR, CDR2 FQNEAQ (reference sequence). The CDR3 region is CASSPPGSDIQYF.

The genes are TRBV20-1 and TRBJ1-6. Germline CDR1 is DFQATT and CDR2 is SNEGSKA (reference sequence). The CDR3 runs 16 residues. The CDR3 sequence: CSARASLLSYNSPLHF.

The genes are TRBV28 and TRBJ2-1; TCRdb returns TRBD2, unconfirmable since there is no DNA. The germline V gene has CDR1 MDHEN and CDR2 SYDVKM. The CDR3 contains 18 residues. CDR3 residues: CASSLVVGSGLPRNEQFF.

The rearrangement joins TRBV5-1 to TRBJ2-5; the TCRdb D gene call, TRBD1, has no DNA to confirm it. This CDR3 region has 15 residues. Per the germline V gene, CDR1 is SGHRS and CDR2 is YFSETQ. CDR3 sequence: CASSLGDTLEETQYF.

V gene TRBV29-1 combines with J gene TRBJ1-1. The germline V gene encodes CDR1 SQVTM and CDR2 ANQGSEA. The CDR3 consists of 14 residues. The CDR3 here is CSVDQIQAEGEAFF. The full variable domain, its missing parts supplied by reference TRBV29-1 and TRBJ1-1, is SAVISQKPSRDICQRGTSLTIQCQVDSQVTMMFWYRQQPGQSLTLIATANQGSEATYESGFVIDKFPISRPNLTFSTLTVSNMSPEDSSIYLCSVDQIQAEGEAFFGQGTRLTVV.

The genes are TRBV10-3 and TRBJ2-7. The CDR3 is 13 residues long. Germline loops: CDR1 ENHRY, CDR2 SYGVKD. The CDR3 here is CAISVEGSYEQYF.

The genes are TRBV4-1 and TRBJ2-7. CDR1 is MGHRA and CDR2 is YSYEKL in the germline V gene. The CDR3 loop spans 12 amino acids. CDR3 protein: CASSQEDYEQYF.

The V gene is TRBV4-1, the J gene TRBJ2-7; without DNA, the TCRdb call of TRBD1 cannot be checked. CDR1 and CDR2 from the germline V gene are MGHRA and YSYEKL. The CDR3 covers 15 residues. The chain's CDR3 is CASSHEGQGAYEQYF.

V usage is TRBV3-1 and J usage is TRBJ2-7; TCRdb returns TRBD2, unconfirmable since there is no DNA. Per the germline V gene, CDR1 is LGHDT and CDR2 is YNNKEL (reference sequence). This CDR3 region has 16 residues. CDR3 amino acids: CASSLIAGGTTYEQYF.

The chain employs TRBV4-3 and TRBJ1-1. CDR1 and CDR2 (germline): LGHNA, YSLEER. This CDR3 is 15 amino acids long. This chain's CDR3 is CASSQEPVPNTEAFF.

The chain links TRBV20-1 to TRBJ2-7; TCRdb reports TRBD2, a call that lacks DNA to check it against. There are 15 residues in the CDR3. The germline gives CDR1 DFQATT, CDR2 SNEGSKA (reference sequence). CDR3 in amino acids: CSANDRESGSYEQYF.

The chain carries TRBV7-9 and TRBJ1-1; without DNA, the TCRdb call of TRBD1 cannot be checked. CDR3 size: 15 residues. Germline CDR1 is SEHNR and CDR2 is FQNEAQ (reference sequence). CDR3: CASSSKTGFNTEAFF.

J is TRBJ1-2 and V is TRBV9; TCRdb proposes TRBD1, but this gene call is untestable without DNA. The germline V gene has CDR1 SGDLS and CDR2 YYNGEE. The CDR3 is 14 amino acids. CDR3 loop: CASSIRTGNYGYTF.

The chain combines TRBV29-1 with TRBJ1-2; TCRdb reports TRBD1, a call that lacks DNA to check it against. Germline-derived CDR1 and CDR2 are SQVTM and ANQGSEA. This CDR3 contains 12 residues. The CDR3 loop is CSVQGQNYGYTF. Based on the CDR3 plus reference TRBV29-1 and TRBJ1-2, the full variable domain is SAVISQKPSRDICQRGTSLTIQCQVDSQVTMMFWYRQQPGQSLTLIATANQGSEATYESGFVIDKFPISRPNLTFSTLTVSNMSPEDSSIYLCSVQGQNYGYTFGSGTRLTVV.

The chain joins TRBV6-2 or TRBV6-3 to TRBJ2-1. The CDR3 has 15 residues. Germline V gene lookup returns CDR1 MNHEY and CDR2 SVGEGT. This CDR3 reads CASGERVPATDEQFF.

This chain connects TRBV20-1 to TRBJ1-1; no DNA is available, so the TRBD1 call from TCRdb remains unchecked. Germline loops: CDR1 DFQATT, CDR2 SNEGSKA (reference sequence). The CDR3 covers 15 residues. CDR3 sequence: CSARGGDRVAEGAFF.

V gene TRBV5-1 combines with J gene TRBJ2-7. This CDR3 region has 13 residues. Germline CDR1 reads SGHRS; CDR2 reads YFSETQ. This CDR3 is CASSFGGSYEQYF.

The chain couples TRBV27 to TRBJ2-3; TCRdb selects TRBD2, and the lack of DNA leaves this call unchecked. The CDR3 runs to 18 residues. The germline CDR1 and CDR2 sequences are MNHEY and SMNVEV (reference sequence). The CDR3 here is CASASGTSGGLSTDTQYF.

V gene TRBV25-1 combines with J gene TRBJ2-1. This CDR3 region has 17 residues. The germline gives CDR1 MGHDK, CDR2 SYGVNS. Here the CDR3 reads CASSEAIQDPDYNEQFF.

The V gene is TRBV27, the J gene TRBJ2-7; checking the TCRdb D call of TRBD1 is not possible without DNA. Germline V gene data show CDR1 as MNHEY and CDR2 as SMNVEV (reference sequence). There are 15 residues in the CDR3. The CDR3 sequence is CASSLTGTGFYEQYF.